Below are 30 T cell receptor beta chains sequenced from a single sample in a study of blood T cell repertoires in COVID-19 (dated by TCRdb to the early 2020s). The method behind the library was the immunoSEQ multiplex PCR assay. What TCRdb holds here is the immuneACCESS table cut down to in-frame rearrangements. Part of the clones is not present; checked against another copy, under half of the missing clones reflect an unresolved V gene, and the others are unexplained. The sample includes approximately 440,000 clones, with 87% observed a single time. 0.65% to 0.9% of the sample goes to the ten largest clones. The sequenced sample consisted of PBMCs or T cells enriched from blood (not recorded which). These TCRs come from a woman aged 18-30 years who had recovered from COVID-19.

With regard to this clone: Other DNA variants within this sample encode the same CDR3. V is TRBV29-1 and J is TRBJ1-5; 9 nucleotides align to TRBD1. The germline V gene encodes CDR1 SQVTM and CDR2 ANQGSEA. The ends lost 6 bases at V and 4 bases at J; junction bases unmatched: 1. The CDR3 has 12 residues. CDR3 sequence: CSVGQGNQPQHF. The CDR3 region has the DNA TGCAGCGTGGGACAGGGAAATCAGCCCCAGCATTTT.

The chain links TRBV11-2 to TRBJ1-2; 8 bases line up with TRBD1. Germline V CDR1 and CDR2: SGHAT, FQNNGV. The CDR3 has 14 amino acids. V trimming: 3 bases; J trimming: 5 bases; junction bases outside the gene matches: 5. The CDR3: CASSFDRGGYGYTF. As DNA, the CDR3 is TGTGCCAGCAGCTTTGACAGGGGAGGTTATGGCTACACCTTC.

The chain uses TRBV2 and TRBJ2-7, with 8 bases identical to TRBD1. The ends lost 4 bases at V and 6 bases at J; junction bases unmatched: 2. The CDR3 runs 12 residues. Germline loops: CDR1 SNHLY, CDR2 FYNNEI. The CDR3 reads CASSGGTGEQYF. CDR3 bases: TGTGCCAGCAGTGGGGGGACAGGCGAGCAGTACTTC.

This chain links TRBV12-3 or TRBV12-4 with TRBJ2-5; the D gene is possibly TRBD1 (6 bases). Trimming stripped 8 bases from V and 2 bases from J, with 12 bases between. The CDR3 is 13 amino acids. CDR3 region: CASARGGQETQYF. DNA of the CDR3: TGTGCCAGCGCCCGAGGGGGACAAGAGACCCAGTACTTC.

The J gene is TRBJ2-1, the V gene TRBV18, with D hard to call. The CDR3 extends over 12 amino acids. The ends were cut back, 2 bases at V and 9 bases at J, with 8 bases in the middle. Germline-derived CDR1 and CDR2 are KGHSH and LQKENI. The DNA of the CDR3 is TGTGCCAGCTCACCAGCTCTGAGTGAGCAGTTCTTC. Its translation: CASSPALSEQFF.

The chain has TRBV2 and TRBJ1-2; TRBD1 aligns across 8 bases. V shed 8 bases and J 7 bases; nucleotides not matched to a gene: 12. This CDR3 region has 14 residues. The germline V gene has CDR1 SNHLY and CDR2 FYNNEI. The CDR3 coding sequence is TGTGCCAGCCCGATTATGACAGGGGCCAGTGGCTACACCTTC. Translation gives CASPIMTGASGYTF.

The chain's CDR3 is CASSPRQTLGLGEAFF. CDR3 in DNA: TGTGCCAGCAGCCCGAGACAGACATTAGGGTTGGGGGAAGCTTTCTTT. This chain links TRBV28 with TRBJ1-1; possible D gene TRBD1, 5 bases. The CDR3 is 16 residues long. Trimming shortened V by 6 bases and J by 8 bases, and 25 bases separated the two germline ends. Germline-derived CDR1 and CDR2 are MDHEN and SYDVKM.

The rearrangement links TRBV19 to TRBJ2-7, with D possibly matching TRBD1 (7 bases). V was cut by 9 bases and J by 1 base, with 19 bases left in between. The CDR3 is 15 amino acids. The germline CDR1 and CDR2 sequences are LNHDA and SQIVND (reference sequence). CDR3 sequence (DNA): TGTGCCAGCAACGCTCGCAGGGGGGAGTCCTACGAGCAGTACTTC. Translating gives CASNARRGESYEQYF.

This rearrangement joins TRBV9 to TRBJ1-1; TRBD1 is a possible D gene (5 bases). Trimming removed 4 bases at V and 1 base at J, with 17 bases between. CDR3 length equals 16 residues. CDR1 and CDR2 (germline): SGDLS, YYNGEE. In nucleotides, the CDR3 is TGTGCCAGCAGCCCCCGATGGGGGGACCAGAACACTGAAGCTTTCTTT. The encoded protein is CASSPRWGDQNTEAFF.

This chain links TRBV28 with TRBJ1-5; 8 bases line up with TRBD1. Trimming cost V 2 bases and J 6 bases; bases outside gene matches: 6. CDR1 is MDHEN and CDR2 is SYDVKM in the germline V gene. The CDR3 consists of 15 residues. This CDR3 reads CASSLPGQGPQPQHF. Written as DNA, the CDR3 is TGTGCCAGCAGTTTACCAGGACAGGGCCCTCAGCCCCAGCATTTT.

The rearrangement links TRBV13 to TRBJ1-3; unclear D gene. V lost 0 bases to trimming and J lost 0 bases, with 6 bases between them. CDR3 length: 15 residues. Germline assignment: CDR1 PRHDT and CDR2 FYEKMQ (reference sequence). For the CDR3, the DNA is TGTGCCAGCAGCTTAGGGGACTTCTCTGGAAACACCATATATTTT. Residues: CASSLGDFSGNTIYF.

The V gene is TRBV28, the J gene TRBJ1-4; D is undetermined. Germline V gene sequence: CDR1 MDHEN, CDR2 SYDVKM. V lost 3 bases, J lost 8 bases, and 31 bases lay in between. This CDR3 is 20 amino acids long. CDR3 DNA sequence: TGTGCCAGCAGTTTTACAGTTGGTGGTTACAGCCAAGGTGTCCGGGAAAAACTGTTTTTT. Encoded protein: CASSFTVGGYSQGVREKLFF.

The rearrangement joins TRBV5-6 to TRBJ2-7; TRBD2 matches 9 bases. The germline CDR1 and CDR2 sequences are SGHDT and YYEEEE. The CDR3 has 16 residues. J lost 2 bases, V lost 0 bases, and 6 bases had no gene match. This CDR3 reads CASSLAGGGATYEQYF. CDR3 coding DNA: TGTGCCAGCAGCTTGGCGGGCGGGGGGGCCACCTACGAGCAGTACTTC.

V is TRBV3-1 (or the pseudogene TRBV3-2) and J is TRBJ1-3; 7 bases fit TRBD1. The V and J ends lost 4 bases and 7 bases, in that order; junction bases with no gene match: 13. The CDR3 sequence is 16 residues long. CDR1 is LGHDT and CDR2 is YNNKEL in the germline V gene (reference sequence). The CDR3 loop is CASSLGTQGVWNTIYF. CDR3 bases: TGTGCCAGCAGCCTCGGGACCCAGGGGGTTTGGAACACCATATATTTT.

The chain joins TRBV5-4 to TRBJ1-6; D gene unclear. V lost 0 bases and J lost 6, with 7 bases in between. From germline, CDR1 is SGHNT and CDR2 YYREEE (reference sequence). This CDR3 has 14 amino acids. The DNA for the CDR3 is TGTGCCAGCAGCTTGGGGCTAGGTAATTCACCCCTCCACTTT. Amino acids: CASSLGLGNSPLHF.

This chain uses TRBV29-1 with TRBJ2-7, with a weak D call TRBD2 (5 bases). The CDR3 contains 12 residues. Germline values: CDR1 SQVTM, CDR2 ANQGSEA. The ends were cut back, 2 bases at V and 7 bases at J, with 12 bases in the middle. CDR3 residues: CSVETGFGEQYF. The DNA for the CDR3 is TGCAGCGTTGAAACGGGGTTTGGTGAGCAGTACTTC.

The V gene is TRBV5-1, the J gene TRBJ1-1, with D unclear. The CDR3 has 15 residues. Looked up from germline, CDR1 is SGHRS and CDR2 is YFSETQ. Deletions cut 0 bases from V and 0 bases from J, with 9 bases between. As DNA, the CDR3 is TGCGCCAGCAGCTTGGAGGAGGGAATGAACACTGAAGCTTTCTTT. Translated, it gives CASSLEEGMNTEAFF.

V is TRBV30 and J is TRBJ1-4, with 8 bases fitting TRBD1. This CDR3 has 15 residues. J lost 7 bases, V lost 3 bases, and 10 bases had no gene match. Germline CDR1 reads GTSNPN; CDR2 reads SVGIG (reference sequence). The CDR3 nucleotides are TGTGCCTGGAGGGAGCGGACAGGGAAGGTTGAAAAACTGTTTTTT. Its protein product is CAWRERTGKVEKLFF.

This clone was seen just once. V gene TRBV7-9 combines with J gene TRBJ1-1; the D gene is possibly TRBD1 (6 bases). The CDR3 is 15 amino acids. V shed 5 bases and J shed 1 base, with 14 bases lying between them. In germline, CDR1 is SEHNR, CDR2 FQNEAQ (reference sequence). CDR3 sequence: CASSPSPTGNTEAFF. As DNA, the CDR3 is TGTGCCAGCAGCCCCAGCCCGACAGGGAACACTGAAGCTTTCTTT.

This clone showed up just once. This chain links TRBV5-1 with TRBJ2-5, with D perhaps matching TRBD2 (5 bases). This CDR3 is built from 14 residues. V lost 1 base and J 5 bases, leaving 12 bases between the germline ends. The germline V gene has CDR1 SGHRS and CDR2 YFSETQ. As DNA, the CDR3 is TGCGCCAGCAGCTTGCCCCTAGGCGGGGAGACCCAGTACTTC. Translating gives CASSLPLGGETQYF. The whole variable domain, filled in from reference TRBV5-1 and TRBJ2-5, reads KAGVTQTPRYLIKTRGQQVTLSCSPISGHRSVSWYQQTPGQGLQFLFEYFSETQRNKGNFPGRFSGRQFSNSRSEMNVSTLELGDSALYLCASSLPLGGETQYFGPGTRLLVL.

The V call is TRBV27, the J call TRBJ1-2; 9 nucleotides align to TRBD1. The CDR3 runs to 15 residues. The germline gives CDR1 MNHEY, CDR2 SMNVEV (reference sequence). J gave up 8 bases and V 1 base, and 8 bases lay outside the gene matches. CDR3 in DNA: TGTGCCAGCAGTTTATATTTTGGGGACAGGGCAGGCTACACCTTC. Amino acid sequence: CASSLYFGDRAGYTF.

This chain joins TRBV4-1 and TRBJ1-2, with a weak D call TRBD1 (6 bases). Germline CDR1 is MGHRA and CDR2 is YSYEKL. V lost 4 bases to trimming and J lost 6 bases, with 24 bases between them. The CDR3 loop spans 17 amino acids. The CDR3 nucleotides read TGCGCCAGCAGCCCCCTCGGGATGACAGGAGACTCCCATGGCTACACCTTC. Amino acid sequence: CASSPLGMTGDSHGYTF.

The J gene is TRBJ1-1, the V gene TRBV7-2, with TRBD1 as a possible D gene (5 bases). The V and J ends lost 0 bases and 3 bases respectively, with 11 bases between them. The V gene's germline CDR1 is SGHTA and CDR2 FQGNSA. CDR3 length: 15 residues. The CDR3 loop reads CASSLAVGGDTEAFF. CDR3 sequence (DNA): TGTGCCAGCAGCTTAGCGGTCGGGGGGGACACTGAAGCTTTCTTT.

The rearrangement links TRBV10-3 to TRBJ1-5; D ambiguous. Germline-derived CDR1 and CDR2 are ENHRY and SYGVKD. The V and J ends lost 3 bases and 2 bases respectively, with 14 bases between them. The CDR3 loop spans 16 amino acids. DNA of the CDR3: TGTGCCATCAGTGAAGTTTGGGAGATGGGCAATCAGCCCCAGCATTTT. It yields the protein CAISEVWEMGNQPQHF.

The rearrangement uses TRBV3-1 (or the pseudogene TRBV3-2) and TRBJ2-1; 9 positions agree with TRBD1. The CDR3 runs to 14 residues. In germline, CDR1 is LGHDT, CDR2 YNNKEL (reference sequence). V trimming: 1 base; J trimming: 8 bases; junction bases outside the gene matches: 3. The CDR3 loop is CASSQGQGVDEQFF. In DNA, the CDR3 is TGTGCCAGCAGCCAAGGACAGGGGGTCGATGAGCAGTTCTTC.

The chain couples TRBV4-1 to TRBJ1-6; D remains unclear. V lost 4 bases and J lost 0, with 13 bases in between. CDR3 length: 17 amino acids. Germline V lookup: CDR1 MGHRA, CDR2 YSYEKL. CDR3 DNA: TGCGCCAGCAGCCCCGGCGGGCAGAGCTCCTATAATTCACCCCTCCACTTT. This translates into CASSPGGQSSYNSPLHF.

This chain links TRBV19 with TRBJ1-5; unclear D gene. Germline-derived CDR1 and CDR2 are LNHDA and SQIVND (reference sequence). This CDR3 spans 16 amino acids. V lost 5 bases, J lost 5 bases, and 19 bases lay in between. The CDR3 DNA follows: TGTGCCAGTAGTCCAGGTGAAGCCCGTAATGATCAGCCCCAGCATTTT. Translating gives CASSPGEARNDQPQHF.

The rearrangement uses TRBV28 and TRBJ1-5; D unclear. Germline V CDR1 and CDR2: MDHEN, SYDVKM. V was trimmed by 1 base and J by 5 bases, leaving 3 bases between them. This CDR3 is 12 amino acids long. CDR3: CASSLFDQPQHF. Written as DNA, the CDR3 is TGTGCCAGCAGTTTATTCGATCAGCCCCAGCATTTT.

The chain carries TRBV18 and TRBJ1-2; D ambiguous. The germline V gene encodes CDR1 KGHSH and CDR2 LQKENI. V dropped 4 bases and J dropped 8 bases, with 20 bases sitting between them. The CDR3 is 15 residues long. The CDR3 loop is CASSLRPGPLAGYTF. The CDR3 DNA reads TGTGCCAGCTCACTCCGCCCCGGACCTTTAGCGGGCTACACCTTC.

The CDR3 spells CASIVADTQYF. CDR3 nucleotide sequence: TGTGCCAGCATCGTAGCGGATACGCAGTATTTT. This rearrangement joins TRBV12-3 or TRBV12-4 to TRBJ2-3; perhaps TRBD2 as D (5 bases). Trimming removed 7 bases at V and 6 bases at J, with 8 bases between. This CDR3 spans 11 amino acids.